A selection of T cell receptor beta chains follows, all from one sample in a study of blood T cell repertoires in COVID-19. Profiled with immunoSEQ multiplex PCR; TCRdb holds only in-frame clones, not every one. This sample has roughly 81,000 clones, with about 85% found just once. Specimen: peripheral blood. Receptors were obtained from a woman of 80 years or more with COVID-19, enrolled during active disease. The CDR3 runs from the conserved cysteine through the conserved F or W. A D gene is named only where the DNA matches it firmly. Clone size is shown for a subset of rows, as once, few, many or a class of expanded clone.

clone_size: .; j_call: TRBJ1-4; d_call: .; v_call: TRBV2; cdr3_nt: TGTGCCAGCAAGACGAGGGCAACTAATGAAAAACTGTTTTTT; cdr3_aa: CASKTRATNEKLFF
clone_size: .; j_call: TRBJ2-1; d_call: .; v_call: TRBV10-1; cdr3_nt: TGCGCCAGCAGTGAGTCGGACAAGTACAATGAGCAGTTCTTC; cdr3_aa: CASSESDKYNEQFF
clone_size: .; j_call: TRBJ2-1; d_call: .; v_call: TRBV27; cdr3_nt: TGTGCCAGCAGTTCACAGGGCCCCTACAATGAGCAGTTCTTC; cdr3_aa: CASSSQGPYNEQFF
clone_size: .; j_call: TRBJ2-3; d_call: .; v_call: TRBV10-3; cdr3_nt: TGTGCCATCAGTGGGACAGACACAGATACGCAGTATTTT; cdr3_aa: CAISGTDTDTQYF
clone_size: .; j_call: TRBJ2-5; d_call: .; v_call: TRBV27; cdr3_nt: TGTGCCAGCAGTGGGCTGGATCGGGAGACCCAGTACTTC; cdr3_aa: CASSGLDRETQYF
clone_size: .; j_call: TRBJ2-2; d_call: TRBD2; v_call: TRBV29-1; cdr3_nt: TGCAGCGTTGAAGCGTCTGCCTCCGGGGGGGACGCCGGGGAGCTGTTTTTT; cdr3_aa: CSVEASASGGDAGELFF
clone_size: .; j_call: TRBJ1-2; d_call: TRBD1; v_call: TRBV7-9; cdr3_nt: TGTGCCAGCAGCTTAGCGACAGGGAACTATGGCTACACCTTC; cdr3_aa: CASSLATGNYGYTF
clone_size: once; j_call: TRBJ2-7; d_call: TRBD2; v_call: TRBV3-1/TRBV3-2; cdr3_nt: TGTGCCAGCAGCCAAGACCGCGGGAGATCCTACGAGCAGTACTTC; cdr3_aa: CASSQDRGRSYEQYF
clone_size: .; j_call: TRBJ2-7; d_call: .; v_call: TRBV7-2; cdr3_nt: TGTGCCAGCAGCTTAGTAGGGGGAACCTACGAGCAGTACTTC; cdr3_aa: CASSLVGGTYEQYF
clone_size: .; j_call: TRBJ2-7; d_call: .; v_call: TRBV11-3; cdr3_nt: TGTGCCAGCAGCAAATCGGTCAGGGGGGACGAGCAGTACTTC; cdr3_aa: CASSKSVRGDEQYF
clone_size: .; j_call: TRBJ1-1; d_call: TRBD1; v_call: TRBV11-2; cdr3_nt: TGTGCCAGCAGTCCCGGGACAGGGAGAGGGAACACTGAAGCTTTCTTT; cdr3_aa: CASSPGTGRGNTEAFF
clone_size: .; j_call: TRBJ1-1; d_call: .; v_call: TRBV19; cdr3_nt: TGTGCCAGTAGTATCCCCCCGGAGGGCAAAACTGAAGCTTTCTTT; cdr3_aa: CASSIPPEGKTEAFF
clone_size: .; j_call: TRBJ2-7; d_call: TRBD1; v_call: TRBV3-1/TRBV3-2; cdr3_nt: TGTGCCAGCAGCCTTCGACAGGGGTCCGAGCAGTACTTC; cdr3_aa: CASSLRQGSEQYF
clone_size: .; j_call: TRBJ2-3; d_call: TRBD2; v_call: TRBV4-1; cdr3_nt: TGCGCCAGCAGCCACCCCGCCGGACTAGCAGTTAGCACAGATACGCAGTATTTT; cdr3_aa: CASSHPAGLAVSTDTQYF
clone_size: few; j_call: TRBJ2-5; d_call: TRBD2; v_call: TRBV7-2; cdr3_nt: TGTGCCAGCAGCTCAACCGCTAGCGGACAAGAGACCCAGTACTTC; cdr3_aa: CASSSTASGQETQYF
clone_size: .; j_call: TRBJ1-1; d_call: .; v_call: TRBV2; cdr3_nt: TGTGCCAGCAGTATCGACATAAACGCTGAAGCTTTCTTT; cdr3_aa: CASSIDINAEAFF
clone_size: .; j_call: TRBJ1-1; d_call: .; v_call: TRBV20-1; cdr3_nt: TGCAGTGCCTACGGGGACACTGAAGCTTTCTTT; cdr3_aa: CSAYGDTEAFF
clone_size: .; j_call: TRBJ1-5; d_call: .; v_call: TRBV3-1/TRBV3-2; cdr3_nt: TGTGCCAGCAGCCAGTCAGTGCAGGTGGAATTTCAGCCCCAGCATTTT; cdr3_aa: CASSQSVQVEFQPQHF
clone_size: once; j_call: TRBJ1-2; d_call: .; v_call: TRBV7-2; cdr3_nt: TGTGCCAGCAGCTTTGACGGAGGTGGCTACACCTTC; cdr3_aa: CASSFDGGGYTF
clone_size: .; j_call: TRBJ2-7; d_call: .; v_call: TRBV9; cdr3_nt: TGTGCCAGCAGCCCTCGCCGGACTTCAACGGAGCAGTACTTC; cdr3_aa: CASSPRRTSTEQYF
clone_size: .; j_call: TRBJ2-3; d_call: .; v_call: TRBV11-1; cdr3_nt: TGTGCCAGCAGCCCCAGATACAGCACAGATACGCAGTATTTT; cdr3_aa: CASSPRYSTDTQYF
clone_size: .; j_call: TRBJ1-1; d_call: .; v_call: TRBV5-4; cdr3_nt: TGTGCCAGCAGCTTGGATTCGTACACTGAAGCTTTCTTT; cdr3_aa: CASSLDSYTEAFF
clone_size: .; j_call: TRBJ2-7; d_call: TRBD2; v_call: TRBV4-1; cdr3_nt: TGCGCCAGCAGCCTAACTAGCGGGGGGATTAGATCCTACGAGCAGTACTTC; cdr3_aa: CASSLTSGGIRSYEQYF
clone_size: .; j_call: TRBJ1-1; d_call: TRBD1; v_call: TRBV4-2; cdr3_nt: TGTGCCAGCAGCCACAAAGTGGACAGGGGGTTTACTGAAGCTTTCTTT; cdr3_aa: CASSHKVDRGFTEAFF
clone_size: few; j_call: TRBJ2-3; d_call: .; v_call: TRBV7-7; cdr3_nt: TGTGCTAGCAGCCCCGACAGGATCAGCACAGATACGCAGTATTTT; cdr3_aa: CASSPDRISTDTQYF
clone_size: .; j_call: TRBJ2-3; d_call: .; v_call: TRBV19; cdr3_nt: TGTGCCAGTAGTAATGATCCGTGGCCAGGCACAGATACGCAGTATTTT; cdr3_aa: CASSNDPWPGTDTQYF
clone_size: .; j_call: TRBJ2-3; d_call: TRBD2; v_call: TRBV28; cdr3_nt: TGTGCCAGCAGGCAGTGGATGGTGAAAAGAGCGGGAGGGAGTACGCAGTATTTT; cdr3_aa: CASRQWMVKRAGGSTQYF
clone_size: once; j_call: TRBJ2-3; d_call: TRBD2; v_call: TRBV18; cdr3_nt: TGTGCCAGCTCCCCAAAAGATCAACGGGGGGGCCCAGATACGCAGTATTTT; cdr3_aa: CASSPKDQRGGPDTQYF
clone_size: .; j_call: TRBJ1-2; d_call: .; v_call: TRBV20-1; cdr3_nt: TGCAGTGCTAGTCGGGATGATTGGCTCCATGGCTACACCTTC; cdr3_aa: CSASRDDWLHGYTF
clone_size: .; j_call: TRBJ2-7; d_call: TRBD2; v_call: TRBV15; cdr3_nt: TGTGCCACCAGCAGAGATCTTAGCGGGCTCTCCTACGAGCAGTACTTC; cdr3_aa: CATSRDLSGLSYEQYF
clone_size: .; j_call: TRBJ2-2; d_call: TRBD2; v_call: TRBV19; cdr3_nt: TGTGCCAGTAGCGGGAGGTACACCGGGGAGCTGTTTTTT; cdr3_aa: CASSGRYTGELFF
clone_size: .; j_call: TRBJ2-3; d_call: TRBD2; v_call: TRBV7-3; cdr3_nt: TGTGCCAGCAGCTTAAAGACGGGAGGAGATACGCAGTATTTT; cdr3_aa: CASSLKTGGDTQYF
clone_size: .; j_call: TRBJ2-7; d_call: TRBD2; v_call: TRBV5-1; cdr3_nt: TGCGCCAGCAGCTTGAGCGGGAGGCCCCTCTACGAGCAGTACTTC; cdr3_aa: CASSLSGRPLYEQYF
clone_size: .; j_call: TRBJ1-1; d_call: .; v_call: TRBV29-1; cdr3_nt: TGCAGCGCCCAAAGGGGGACACAGAACACTGAAGCTTTCTTT; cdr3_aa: CSAQRGTQNTEAFF
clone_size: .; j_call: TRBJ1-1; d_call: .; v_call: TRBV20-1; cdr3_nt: TGCAGTGCTAGAGTTGAGTCTCACGCTTTCTTT; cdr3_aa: CSARVESHAFF
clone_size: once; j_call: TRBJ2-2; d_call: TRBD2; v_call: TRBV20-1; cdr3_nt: TGCAGTGCCGGGAGGTCCGGGGAGCTGTTTTTT; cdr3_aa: CSAGRSGELFF
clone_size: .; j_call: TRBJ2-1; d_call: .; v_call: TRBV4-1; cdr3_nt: TGCGCCAGCAGCCAAGGTATAGCGGTAGGTGAGCAGTTCTTC; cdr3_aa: CASSQGIAVGEQFF
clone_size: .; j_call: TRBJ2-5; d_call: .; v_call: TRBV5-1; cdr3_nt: TGCGCCAGCAGCTTGTTCGGAGAGACCCAGTACTTC; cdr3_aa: CASSLFGETQYF
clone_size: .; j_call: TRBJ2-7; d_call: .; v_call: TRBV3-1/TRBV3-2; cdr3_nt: TGTGCCAGCAGCCCTGCGTGGGGCACCTACGAGCAGTACTTC; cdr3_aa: CASSPAWGTYEQYF
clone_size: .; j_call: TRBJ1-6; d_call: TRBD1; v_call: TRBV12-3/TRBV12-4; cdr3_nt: TGTGCCAGCAGTTTGGGGACAGATTCACCCCTCCACTTT; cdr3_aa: CASSLGTDSPLHF
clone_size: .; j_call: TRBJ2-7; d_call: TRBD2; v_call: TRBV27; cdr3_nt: TGTGCCAGCAGTTTAGCGGGGGGGCCCTACGAGCAGTACTTC; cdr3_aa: CASSLAGGPYEQYF
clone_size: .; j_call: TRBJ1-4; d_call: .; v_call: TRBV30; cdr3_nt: TGTGCCTGGAGTGTAGAGGGTTTTGAAAAACTGTTTTTT; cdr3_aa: CAWSVEGFEKLFF
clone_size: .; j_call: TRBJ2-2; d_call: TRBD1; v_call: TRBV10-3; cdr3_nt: TGTGCCACCTTGGGACAGGCTGCGAACACCGGGGAGCTGTTTTTT; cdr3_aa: CATLGQAANTGELFF
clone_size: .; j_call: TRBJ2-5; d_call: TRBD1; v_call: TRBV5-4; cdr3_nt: TGTGCCAGCAGCTTGACAGGGGGACAAGAGACCCAGTACTTC; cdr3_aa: CASSLTGGQETQYF
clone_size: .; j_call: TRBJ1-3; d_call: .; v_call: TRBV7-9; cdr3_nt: TGTGCCAGCAGCGTTACAGGGTTCTCTGGAAACACCATATATTTT; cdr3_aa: CASSVTGFSGNTIYF
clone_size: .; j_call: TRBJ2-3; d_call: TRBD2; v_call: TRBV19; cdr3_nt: TGTGCCAGTAGTAATCGGGGGGGGACAGATACGCAGTATTTT; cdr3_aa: CASSNRGGTDTQYF